A single sample is the source of the 10 T cell receptor beta chains below, sequenced in a study of tumor-infiltrating lymphocytes in primary liver carcinoma (dated by TCRdb to about 2017). Blood RNA was extracted from unsorted whole blood with TRIzol reagent; germline DNA came from the DNeasy Blood & Tissue kit. TCRdb names Illumina HiSeq 2500 as the instrument used. A constant-region primer and ProtoScript II reverse transcriptase were used to reverse-transcribe TCRbeta-specific cDNA from around 480 ng total RNA. The TCRbeta libraries were prepared through three rounds of nested multiplex PCR following a slightly modified ARM-PCR procedure. Each of the first two PCR rounds ran for about 10 cycles using multiplex TRBV1-TRBV30 forward primers together with a Cbeta reverse primer. Starting from the raw public reads, TCRdb applied fastp trimming at Q25, assembled clones with MiXCR and retained in-frame beta chains. Every distinct CDR3 protein forms one entry, paired with its most common genes and DNA. This sample lists a few hundred thousand distinct CDR3 sequences; around three fifths were detected once. 17% of the sample goes to the ten largest clones.

Material: peripheral blood. These receptors all come from a woman in her 30s with primary liver carcinoma and hepatitis B virus infection.

Turning to this clonotype: A much larger clonotype is one base distant, so this may be a read error. V usage is TRBV12-3 or TRBV12-4 and J usage is TRBJ1-2; TRBD1 matches 8 bases. V dropped 10 bases and J dropped 3; count of bases not matched to a gene: 22. The CDR3 consists of 18 residues. CDR3 sequence reads: CAISPRGGQGAGDYGYTF. The CDR3 region has the DNA TGTGCCATCAGCCCCCGAGGGGGGCAGGGGGCGGGGGACTATGGCTACACCTTC.

On this clonotype: This clone may be a read error of a much larger clone one base away. The chain links TRBV12-3 or TRBV12-4 to TRBJ2-1; 13 nucleotides agree with TRBD2. With V trimmed by 6 bases and J by 12 bases, 5 bases remained unmatched. The CDR3 is 13 residues long. The CDR3 nucleotides are TGTGCCAGCAGGACTAGCGGGGGGTCGGTGCAGTTCTTC. Encoded protein: CASRTSGGSVQFF.

This clonotype was picked up a small number of times. The V and J genes are TRBV7-9 and TRBJ2-5; perhaps TRBD1 as D (6 bases). Trimming took 5 bases from V and 4 from J, leaving 14 bases between them. CDR1 is SEHNR and CDR2 is FQNEAQ in the germline V gene (reference sequence). The CDR3 consists of 14 residues. The CDR3: CASSLGTDRETQYF. For the CDR3, the DNA is TGTGCCAGCAGCCTCGGCACGGACAGAGAGACCCAGTACTTC.

Regarding this clonotype: A junction boundary mismatches the germline segment, possibly from a read error. This chain uses TRBV6-6 with TRBJ2-7, with D unresolved. Germline CDR1 reads MNHNY; CDR2 reads SVGAGI (reference sequence). This CDR3 comprises 13 residues. CDR3 sequence reads: CASTYSDTNEQYF. The CDR3 DNA is TGTGCCAGCACTTACTCAGACACGAACGAGCAGTACTTC.

In this sample, this clonotype turned up many times. This chain uses TRBV11-3 with TRBJ2-1, with TRBD1 identical over 9 bases. The CDR3 spans 15 residues. V was pared by 3 bases and J by 6 bases, with 6 bases of the junction left unmatched. From germline, CDR1 is SGHNT and CDR2 YENEEA. The CDR3 DNA reads as TGTGCCAGCAGCTTTCCGGGACAGGGTGCCAATGAGCAGTTCTTC. This codes for CASSFPGQGANEQFF.

Comment on this clonotype: It may be a read error: a sequence one base away is much more abundant. The CDR3 does not close with the conserved phenylalanine or tryptophan, likely indicating a read error. The V gene is TRBV12-3 or TRBV12-4, the J gene TRBJ2-7; tentative D call: TRBD2 (5 bases). The CDR3 totals 13 residues. V lost 0 bases to trimming and J lost 7 bases, with 10 bases between them. CDR3 coding DNA: TGTGCCAGCAGTTTAGCGGGAGCCCGGGAGCAGTACTGC. Encoded protein: CASSLAGAREQYC.

Worth noting for this clonotype: Compared with germline, one end of the junction differs, possibly owing to a read error. V gene TRBV11-2 combines with J gene TRBJ2-1; TRBD2 agrees at 10 bases. The length of the CDR3 is 16 residues. Looked up from germline, CDR1 is SGHAT and CDR2 is FQNNGV. CDR3 DNA sequence: TGTGCCAGCGGCTTGAGCGGGGGGGGCTCCTGCAATGAGCAGTTCTTC. This encodes CASGLSGGGSCNEQFF.

In regard to this clonotype: A clone one base away is much larger, so this may be a read error. Since the CDR3 does not end with the conserved phenylalanine or tryptophan, this likely comes from a read error. The rearrangement links TRBV12-3 or TRBV12-4 to TRBJ1-2; D not resolved. The CDR3 is made up of 13 amino acids. The ends were cut back, 5 bases at V and 2 bases at J, with 9 bases in the middle. The CDR3 sequence: CASSPDGNYGYTL. The DNA for the CDR3 is TGTGCCAGCAGTCCGGACGGCAACTATGGCTACACCCTC.

With respect to this clonotype: One junction end disagrees with the germline gene, perhaps due to a read error. The chain has TRBV7-9 and TRBJ1-5; D is ambiguous. This CDR3 comprises 14 residues. CDR1 and CDR2 (germline): SEHNR, FQNEAQ (reference sequence). The DNA of the CDR3 is TGTGCCAGCAGCTTCGGCGGCCTTCATCAGCCCCAGCAATTT. Its protein is CASSFGGLHQPQQF.

This clonotype was recorded at least ten times. The chain uses TRBV12-3 or TRBV12-4 and TRBJ1-5, with D possibly matching TRBD1 (5 bases). The CDR3 runs to 13 residues. Trimming stripped 7 bases from V and 4 bases from J, with 11 bases between. CDR3 region: CASNLGGNQPQHF. In DNA form, the CDR3 reads TGTGCCAGCAACCTGGGGGGAAATCAGCCCCAGCATTTT.